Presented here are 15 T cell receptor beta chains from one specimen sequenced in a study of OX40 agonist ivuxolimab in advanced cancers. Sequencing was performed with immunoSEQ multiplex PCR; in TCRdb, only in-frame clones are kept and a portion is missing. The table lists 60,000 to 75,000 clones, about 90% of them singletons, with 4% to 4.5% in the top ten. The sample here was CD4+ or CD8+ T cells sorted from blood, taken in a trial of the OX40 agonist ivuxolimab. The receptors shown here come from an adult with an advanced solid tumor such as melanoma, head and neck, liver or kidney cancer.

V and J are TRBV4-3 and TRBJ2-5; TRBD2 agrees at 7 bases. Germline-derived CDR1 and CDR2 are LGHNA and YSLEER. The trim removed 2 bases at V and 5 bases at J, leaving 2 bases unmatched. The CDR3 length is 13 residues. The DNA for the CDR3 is TGCGCCAGCAGCCAATGGGGGGGGGAGACCCAGTACTTC. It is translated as CASSQWGGETQYF.

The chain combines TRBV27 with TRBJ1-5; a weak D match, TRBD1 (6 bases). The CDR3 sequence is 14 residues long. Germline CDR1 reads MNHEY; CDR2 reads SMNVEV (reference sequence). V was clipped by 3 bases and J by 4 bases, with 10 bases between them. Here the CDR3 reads CASSFGGANQPQHF. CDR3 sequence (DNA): TGTGCCAGCAGTTTTGGGGGGGCTAATCAGCCCCAGCATTTT.

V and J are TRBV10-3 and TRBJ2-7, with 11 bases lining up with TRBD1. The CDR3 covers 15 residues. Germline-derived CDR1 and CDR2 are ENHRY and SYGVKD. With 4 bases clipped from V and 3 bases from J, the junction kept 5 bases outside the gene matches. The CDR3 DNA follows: TGTGCCATCAGTGGGGGACAGGGGGACAACTACGAGCAGTACTTC. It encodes CAISGGQGDNYEQYF.

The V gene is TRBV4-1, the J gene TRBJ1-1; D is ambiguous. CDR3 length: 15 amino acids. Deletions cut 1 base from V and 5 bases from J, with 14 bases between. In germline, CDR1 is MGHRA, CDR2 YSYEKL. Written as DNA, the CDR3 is TGCGCCAGCAGCCAAGCTATATCCCTTGAGACTGAAGCTTTCTTT. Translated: CASSQAISLETEAFF.

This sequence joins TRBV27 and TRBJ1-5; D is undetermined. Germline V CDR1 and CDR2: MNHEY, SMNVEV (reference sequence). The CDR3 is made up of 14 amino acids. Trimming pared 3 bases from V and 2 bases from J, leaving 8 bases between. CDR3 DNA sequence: TGTGCCAGCAGTTTCGGCGCACGCAATCAGCCCCAGCATTTT. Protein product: CASSFGARNQPQHF.

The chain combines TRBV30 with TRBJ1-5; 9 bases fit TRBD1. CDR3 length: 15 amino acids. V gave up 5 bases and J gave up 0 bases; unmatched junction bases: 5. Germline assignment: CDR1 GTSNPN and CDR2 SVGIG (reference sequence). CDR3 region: CAWYDRGNSNQPQHF. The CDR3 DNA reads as TGTGCCTGGTACGACAGGGGGAATAGCAATCAGCCCCAGCATTTT.

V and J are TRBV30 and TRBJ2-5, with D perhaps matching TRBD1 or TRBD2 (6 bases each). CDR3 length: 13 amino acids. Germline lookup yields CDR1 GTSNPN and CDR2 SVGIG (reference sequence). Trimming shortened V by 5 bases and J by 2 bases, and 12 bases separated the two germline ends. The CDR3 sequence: CAWERGGQETQYF. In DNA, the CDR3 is TGTGCCTGGGAGAGAGGGGGGCAAGAGACCCAGTACTTC. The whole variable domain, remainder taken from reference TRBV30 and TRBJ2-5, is SQTIHQWPATLVQPVGSPLSLECTVEGTSNPNLYWYRQAAGRGLQLLFYSVGIGQISSEVPQNLSASRPQDRQFILSSKKLLLSDSGFYLCAWERGGQETQYFGPGTRLLVL.

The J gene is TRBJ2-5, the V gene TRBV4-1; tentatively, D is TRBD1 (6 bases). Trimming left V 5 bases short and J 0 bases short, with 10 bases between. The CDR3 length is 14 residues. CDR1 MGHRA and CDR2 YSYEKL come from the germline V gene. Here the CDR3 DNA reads TGCGCCAGCAGCTACAGACAGGACCAAGAGACCCAGTACTTC. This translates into CASSYRQDQETQYF.

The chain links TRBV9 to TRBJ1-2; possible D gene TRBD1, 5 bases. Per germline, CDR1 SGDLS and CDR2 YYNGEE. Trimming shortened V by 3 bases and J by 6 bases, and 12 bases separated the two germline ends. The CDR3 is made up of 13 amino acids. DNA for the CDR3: TGTGCCAGCAGCGGGGAAGGGGCGGATGGCTACACCTTC. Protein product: CASSGEGADGYTF.

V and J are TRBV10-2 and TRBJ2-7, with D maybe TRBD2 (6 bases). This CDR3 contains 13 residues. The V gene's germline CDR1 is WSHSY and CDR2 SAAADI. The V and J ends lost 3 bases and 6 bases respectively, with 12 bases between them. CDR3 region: CASSDWREGEQYV. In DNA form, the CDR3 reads TGCGCCAGCAGTGATTGGCGGGAAGGCGAGCAGTACGTC.

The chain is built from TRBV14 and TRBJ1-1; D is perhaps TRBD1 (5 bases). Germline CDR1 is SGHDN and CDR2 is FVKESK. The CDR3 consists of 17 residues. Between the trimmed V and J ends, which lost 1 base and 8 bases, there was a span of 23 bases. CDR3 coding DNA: TGTGCCAGCAGCCAAGTGGGTAGGGGCCAACTATTACAAGAAGCTTTCTTT. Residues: CASSQVGRGQLLQEAFF.

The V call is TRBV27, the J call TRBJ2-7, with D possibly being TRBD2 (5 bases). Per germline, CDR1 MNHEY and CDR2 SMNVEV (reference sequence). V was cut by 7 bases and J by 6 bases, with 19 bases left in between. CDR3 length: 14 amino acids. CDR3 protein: CASTPLMGVSEQYF. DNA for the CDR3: TGTGCCAGCACTCCTCTTATGGGAGTTTCCGAGCAGTACTTC.

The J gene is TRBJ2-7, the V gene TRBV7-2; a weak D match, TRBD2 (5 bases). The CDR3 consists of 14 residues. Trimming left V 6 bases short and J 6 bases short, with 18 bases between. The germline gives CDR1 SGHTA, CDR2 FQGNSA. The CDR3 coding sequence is TGTGCCAGCAGAGTCGCCTCGGGGTCGGGCGAGCAGTACTTC. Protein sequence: CASRVASGSGEQYF. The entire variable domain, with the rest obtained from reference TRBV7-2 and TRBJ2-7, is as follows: GAGVSQSPSNKVTEKGKDVELRCDPISGHTALYWYRQSLGQGLEFLIYFQGNSAPDKSGLPSDRFSAERTGGSVSTLTIQRTQQEDSAVYLCASRVASGSGEQYFGPGTRLTVT.

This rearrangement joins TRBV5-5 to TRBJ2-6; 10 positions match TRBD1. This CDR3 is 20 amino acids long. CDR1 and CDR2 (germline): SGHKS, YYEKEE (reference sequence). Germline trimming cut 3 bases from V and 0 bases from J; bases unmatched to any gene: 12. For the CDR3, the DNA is TGTGCCAGCAGCTCATTAGTGACAGGGGGCCTACACTCTGGGGCCAACGTCCTGACTTTC. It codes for CASSSLVTGGLHSGANVLTF. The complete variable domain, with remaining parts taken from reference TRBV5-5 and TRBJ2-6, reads DAGVTQSPTHLIKTRGQQVTLRCSPISGHKSVSWYQQVLGQGPQFIFQYYEKEERGRGNFPDRFSARQFPNYSSELNVNALLLGDSALYLCASSSLVTGGLHSGANVLTFGAGSRLTVL.

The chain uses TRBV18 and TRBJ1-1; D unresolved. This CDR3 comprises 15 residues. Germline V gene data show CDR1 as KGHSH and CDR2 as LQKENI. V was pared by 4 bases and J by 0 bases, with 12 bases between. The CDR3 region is CASSHPEGLNTEAFF. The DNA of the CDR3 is TGTGCCAGCTCACACCCGGAGGGCCTGAACACTGAAGCTTTCTTT.